The source of this TCR beta chain is a study of T-cell memory formation after mild COVID-19. Study in general: There were largely donor-specific TCR clusters.

Trimming removed 1 base at V and 1 base at J, with 13 bases between. Germline CDR1 reads SGHTA; CDR2 reads FQGNSA. The CDR3 sequence is 17 residues long. Study findings and constraints: Clones that contracted clustered mainly in CM and EM if CD4+ and in EMRA if CD8+.

cDNA libraries for TCR alpha and TCR beta, carrying sample barcodes and UMIs, came from 5'RACE with constant-segment primers. In TCRdb, the 5' RACE reads were re-called with MiXCR into one record per CDR3 protein. The data hold about 470,000 distinct CDR3 sequences, with 15% to 20% observed a single time. This clonotype was observed a few times. Its antigen is unidentified. The source material was PBMCs or a T cell subset sorted from them (not recorded which). The sequence was obtained from an adult woman who had mild COVID-19 (a few samples of this study predate the infection). Cell type and time point are not known. The chain carries TRBV7-2 and TRBJ2-2, with D maybe TRBD1 (6 bases). The CDR3 DNA sequence: TGTGCCAGCAGCTTAGAGGGGGTAACGGTGAACACCGGGGAGCTGTTTTTT. It codes for CASSLEGVTVNTGELFF. The full variable domain, rest sourced from reference TRBV7-2 and TRBJ2-2, is GAGVSQSPSNKVTEKGKDVELRCDPISGHTALYWYRQSLGQGLEFLIYFQGNSAPDKSGLPSDRFSAERTGGSVSTLTIQRTQQEDSAVYLCASSLEGVTVNTGELFFGEGSRLTVL.